This record covers a single T cell receptor beta chain. Trimming left V 6 bases short and J 2 bases short, with 17 bases between. The CDR3 covers 14 residues. In germline, CDR1 is DFQATT, CDR2 SNEGSKA (reference sequence). TCRdb used MiXCR to reprocess the RT-PCR reads, holding one entry per CDR3 protein. The top ten clones hold 3.6% of a sample with fewer than 800,000 distinct CDR3 sequences, 13% to 15% of them seen once. The gene calls are TRBV20-1 and TRBJ2-7; no clear D gene. Sample: memory CD4+ T cells from blood. The TCR sequence derives from a female donor in good health, serving as a healthy control. DNA for the CDR3: TGCAGTGCCTCCCCCCCGGGCGCCACCTACGAGCAGTACTTC. Protein sequence: CSASPPGATYEQYF.